Below, 14 T cell receptor beta chains from the same sample are listed, as sequenced in a study of cytomegalovirus exposure and HLA in healthy donors. 60 Vbeta and 13 Jbeta primers were used in PCR. Here immunoSEQ multiplex PCR was the method, and the copy in TCRdb shows in-frame clones only, minus some. The sample records some 110,000 clones, roughly 73% being singletons. The source material was PBMCs. Source of these receptors: a woman in her twenties or thirties in good health and CMV-seronegative.

This chain uses TRBV11-3 with TRBJ1-6; no reliable D call. CDR3 length: 14 amino acids. The germline V gene has CDR1 SGHNT and CDR2 YENEEA. V lost 5 bases and J lost 9, with 14 bases in between. The CDR3 spells CASSTRTRGSPLHF. CDR3 nucleotide sequence: TGTGCCAGCAGCACCCGGACTCGAGGTTCACCCCTCCACTTT. Variable domain in full (rest from reference TRBV11-3 and TRBJ1-6): EAGVVQSPRYKIIEKKQPVAFWCNPISGHNTLYWYLQNLGQGPELLIRYENEEAVDDSQLPKDRFSAERLKGVDSTLKIQPAELGDSAVYLCASSTRTRGSPLHFGNGTRLTVT.

This chain links TRBV27 with TRBJ1-2; TRBD1 agrees at 9 bases. The CDR3 sequence is 12 residues long. Trimming cost V 6 bases and J 7 bases; bases outside gene matches: 3. Per germline, CDR1 MNHEY and CDR2 SMNVEV (reference sequence). The CDR3 loop reads CASRQGATGYTF. The CDR3 DNA follows: TGTGCCAGCAGACAGGGGGCAACTGGCTACACCTTC.

The chain couples TRBV18 to TRBJ2-1; D perhaps matches TRBD1 (6 bases). Trimming cost V 3 bases and J 5 bases, with 11 bases left between them. The germline V gene has CDR1 KGHSH and CDR2 LQKENI. CDR3 length: 14 residues. This CDR3 reads CASSPSQGNNEQFF. The CDR3 nucleotides read TGTGCCAGCTCACCCTCCCAGGGGAACAATGAGCAGTTCTTC.

This clone appeared a single time. The chain uses TRBV4-1 and TRBJ1-1, with D possibly TRBD1 on 5 matching bases. This CDR3 spans 15 amino acids. Germline CDR1 MGHRA, CDR2 YSYEKL. Between the trimmed V and J ends, which lost 0 bases and 4 bases, there was a span of 12 bases. The CDR3 DNA sequence: TGCGCCAGCAGCCAAGATTGGGGGGTTATCACTGAAGCTTTCTTT. This gives the protein CASSQDWGVITEAFF.

The CDR3 sequence is CASSSPGVPGNTIYF. The CDR3 DNA reads TGTGCCAGCAGTTCCCCGGGTGTGCCTGGAAACACCATATATTTT. The chain is built from TRBV6-5 and TRBJ1-3; D uncertain. This CDR3 contains 15 residues. Trimming took off 4 bases at V and 2 bases at J, with 12 bases between the two ends. Germline CDR1 reads MNHEY; CDR2 reads SVGAGI.

CDR3 sequence: CSGQGFVSTDTQYF. CDR3 nucleotides: TGCAGCGGACAGGGGTTTGTCAGCACAGATACGCAGTATTTT. The chain carries TRBV29-1 and TRBJ2-3; TRBD1 matches 8 bases. This CDR3 comprises 14 residues. V was pared by 7 bases and J by 0 bases, with 6 bases of the junction left unmatched. Germline lookup yields CDR1 SQVTM and CDR2 ANQGSEA.

This clone was seen more than once but under ten times. The chain combines TRBV28 with TRBJ2-7; 11 nucleotides match TRBD2. CDR3 size: 17 residues. Trimming cost V 7 bases and J 5 bases; bases outside gene matches: 16. Looked up from germline, CDR1 is MDHEN and CDR2 is SYDVKM. As DNA, the CDR3 is TGTGCCAGCACTTCCCTGCGAGCCGGACTAGCGGGTAACGAGCAGTACTTC. This codes for CASTSLRAGLAGNEQYF.

The chain links TRBV5-1 to TRBJ1-1; D unclear. V was trimmed by 3 bases and J by 7 bases, leaving 13 bases between them. The germline V gene encodes CDR1 SGHRS and CDR2 YFSETQ. This CDR3 comprises 13 residues. Here the CDR3 DNA reads TGCGCCAGCAGCTCTTGGGTAGGCGGTGAAGCTTTCTTT. Protein: CASSSWVGGEAFF.

The chain recombines TRBV11-2 with TRBJ1-1; D possibly corresponds to TRBD1 (5 bases). V shed 0 bases and J shed 0 bases, with 17 bases lying between them. Germline V gene data show CDR1 as SGHAT and CDR2 as FQNNGV. The CDR3 extends over 18 amino acids. The CDR3 region has the DNA TGTGCCAGCAGCTTAGATCTTCTGGGGCTAGGAGTGAACACTGAAGCTTTCTTT. It codes for CASSLDLLGLGVNTEAFF.

This clone showed up just a few times. This sequence joins TRBV18 and TRBJ1-3; the match to TRBD1 covers 7 bases. This CDR3 has 15 residues. Germline CDR1 KGHSH, CDR2 LQKENI. V lost 1 base to trimming and J lost 4 bases; unmatched junction nucleotides: 4. The CDR3 region is CASSPRTGSGNTIYF. Here the CDR3 DNA reads TGTGCCAGCTCACCACGGACAGGCTCAGGAAACACCATATATTTT.

The V gene is TRBV18, the J gene TRBJ1-2; 7 positions agree with TRBD1. J gave up 5 bases and V 4 bases, and 4 bases lay outside the gene matches. Germline CDR1 reads KGHSH; CDR2 reads LQKENI. This CDR3 contains 13 residues. CDR3 residues: CASSQGQQYGYTF. CDR3 bases: TGTGCCAGCTCACAGGGACAGCAATATGGCTACACCTTC.

The gene calls are TRBV6-1 and TRBJ2-1; 11 bases line up with TRBD2. The J segment lost 5 bases and the V segment lost 4 bases, leaving 1 base of the junction unmatched. The CDR3 consists of 14 residues. Germline V lookup: CDR1 MNHNS, CDR2 SASEGT. The CDR3, as DNA: TGTGCCAGCAGTGGGGGACTAGCGGACAATGAGCAGTTCTTC. As protein: CASSGGLADNEQFF.

CDR3 nucleotides: TGTGCCAGCAGCTCCCGGGGATTGAACACTGAAGCTTTCTTT. This gives the protein CASSSRGLNTEAFF. The chain combines TRBV9 with TRBJ1-1; no firm D call. Germline CDR1 and CDR2: SGDLS and YYNGEE. CDR3 length equals 14 residues. V lost 4 bases and J 0 bases, leaving 10 bases between the germline ends.

The chain is built from TRBV30 and TRBJ2-5, with 11 bases fitting TRBD2. The CDR3 consists of 16 residues. The J segment lost 4 bases and the V segment lost 3 bases, leaving 10 bases of the junction unmatched. Germline V gives CDR1 GTSNPN, CDR2 SVGIG (reference sequence). The CDR3 here is CAWSRLAGTSRETQYF. Written as DNA, the CDR3 is TGTGCCTGGAGCCGACTAGCGGGGACATCCCGAGAGACCCAGTACTTC. Full variable domain (outside the CDR3, taken from reference TRBV30 and TRBJ2-5): SQTIHQWPATLVQPVGSPLSLECTVEGTSNPNLYWYRQAAGRGLQLLFYSVGIGQISSEVPQNLSASRPQDRQFILSSKKLLLSDSGFYLCAWSRLAGTSRETQYFGPGTRLLVL.